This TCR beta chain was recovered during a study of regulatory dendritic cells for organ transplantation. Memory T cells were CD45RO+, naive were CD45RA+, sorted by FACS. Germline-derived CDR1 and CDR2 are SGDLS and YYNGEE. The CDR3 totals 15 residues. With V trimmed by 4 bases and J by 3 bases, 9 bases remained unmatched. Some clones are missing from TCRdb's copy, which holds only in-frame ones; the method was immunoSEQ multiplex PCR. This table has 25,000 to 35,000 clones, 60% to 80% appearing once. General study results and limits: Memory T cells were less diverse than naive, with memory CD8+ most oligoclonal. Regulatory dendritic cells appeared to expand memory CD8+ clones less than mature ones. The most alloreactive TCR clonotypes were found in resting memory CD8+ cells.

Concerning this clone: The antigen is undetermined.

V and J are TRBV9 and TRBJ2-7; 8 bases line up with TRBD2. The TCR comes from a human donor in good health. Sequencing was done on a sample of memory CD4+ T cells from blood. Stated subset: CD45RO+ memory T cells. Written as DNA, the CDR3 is TGTGCCAGCAGCACCCAAAGCGGGAGCGTCTACGAGCAGTACTTC. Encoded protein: CASSTQSGSVYEQYF.